The subject of this entry is one T cell receptor beta chain. Its specificity is unknown. These data come from a study of cytomegalovirus exposure and HLA in healthy donors. In the study overall: Out of 150 million to 200 million T cells, an earlier analysis found fewer than 140 million unique TCR beta sequences in total.

CDR3 size: 15 residues. V was pared by 2 bases and J by 0 bases, with 7 bases between. Germline V gives CDR1 MNHEY, CDR2 SVGAGI. PCR used 60 Vbeta primers and 13 Jbeta primers. Clones were sequenced by immunoSEQ multiplex PCR, and TCRdb holds only the in-frame ones, with some missing. The sample carries over 150,000 clones, approximately 70% recorded once. Study-wide results and caveats: Earlier results showed most TCR beta V segments being productive about 87% or about 30% of the time.

Though probably carrying unrecorded immune exposures, donors were nominally healthy at sampling. Sequenced input: PBMCs. The sequence derives from a woman younger than 45 in good health and CMV-seropositive. The chain uses TRBV6-5 and TRBJ2-2; no clear D gene. The CDR3 spells CASSYQAANTGELFF. The CDR3 DNA reads TGTGCCAGCAGTTACCAGGCAGCGAACACCGGGGAGCTGTTTTTT.